A selection of T cell receptor beta chains follows, all from one sample in a study of blood T cells in healthy people across ages. Via MiXCR, TCRdb re-called the 5' RACE reads, giving one row per CDR3 protein. This sample carries 1.5 million to 1.9 million distinct CDR3 sequences, 42% of them seen once, and the ten largest clones take less than 5%. Sequencing was performed on blood. All receptors derive from a woman in her late teens or twenties in good health. Each CDR3 is given with its conserved first and last residue. The order of the fields is CDR3 DNA, CDR3 protein, V gene, clone size, J gene, D gene. D genes are given only for firm matches. Clone size is shown for a subset of rows, as once, few, many or a class of expanded clone.

cdr3_nt: TGCAGTGCTCAGGCTTCCTATAATTCACCCCTCCACTTT
cdr3_aa: CSAQASYNSPLHF
v_call: TRBV20-1
clone_size: few
j_call: TRBJ1-6
d_call: NA

cdr3_nt: TGTGCCAGCAGTTCCCCAGCGGGATCAGTGTACGAGCAGTACTTC
cdr3_aa: CASSSPAGSVYEQYF
v_call: TRBV27
clone_size: few
j_call: TRBJ2-7
d_call: TRBD2

cdr3_nt: TGTGCCAGTGGGGTCCGGGACAGGGAGCATCAGCCCCAGCATTTT
cdr3_aa: CASGVRDREHQPQHF
v_call: TRBV12-3/TRBV12-4
clone_size: few
j_call: TRBJ1-5
d_call: TRBD1

cdr3_nt: TGCAGTGCTATGGGGGGGAGCTCCTACAATGAGCAGTTCTTC
cdr3_aa: CSAMGGSSYNEQFF
v_call: TRBV20-1
clone_size: NA
j_call: TRBJ2-1
d_call: TRBD2

cdr3_nt: TGTGCCATCAGTGAGGCAGGCCAGGGGGTCTGCACCCTCCACTTT
cdr3_aa: CAISEAGQGVCTLHF
v_call: TRBV10-3
clone_size: NA
j_call: TRBJ1-6
d_call: TRBD1

cdr3_nt: TGCAGTGCTAGAGACCGCCGTGGGCGCATAGAGCAGTACTTC
cdr3_aa: CSARDRRGRIEQYF
v_call: TRBV20-1
clone_size: few
j_call: TRBJ2-7
d_call: NA

cdr3_nt: TGTGCCAGCAGCCAAGAGAGGCAGGGGATTAATCAGCCCCAGCACTTT
cdr3_aa: CASSQERQGINQPQHF
v_call: TRBV4-2
clone_size: NA
j_call: TRBJ1-5
d_call: NA

cdr3_nt: TGTGCCAGCAGCTATACAGGGGGCGGTGAAAAACTGTTTTTT
cdr3_aa: CASSYTGGGEKLFF
v_call: TRBV6-5
clone_size: few
j_call: TRBJ1-4
d_call: TRBD1

cdr3_nt: TGTGCCACCAGTGACCTCGACAGCTACAATGAGCAGTTCTTC
cdr3_aa: CATSDLDSYNEQFF
v_call: TRBV24-1
clone_size: NA
j_call: TRBJ2-1
d_call: NA

cdr3_nt: TGCAGTGCTAGAGATCCCTCGACAGGGGACAATCAGCCCCAGCATTTT
cdr3_aa: CSARDPSTGDNQPQHF
v_call: TRBV20-1
clone_size: few
j_call: TRBJ1-5
d_call: TRBD1

cdr3_nt: TGTGCCAGCAGCCCCGAGGTTGGCCTCGGGCCCCAGCATTTT
cdr3_aa: CASSPEVGLGPQHF
v_call: TRBV9
clone_size: NA
j_call: TRBJ1-5
d_call: NA

cdr3_nt: TGTGCCAGCCGATACAGCTCCAATCAGCCCCAGCATTTT
cdr3_aa: CASRYSSNQPQHF
v_call: TRBV6-5
clone_size: NA
j_call: TRBJ1-5
d_call: NA

cdr3_nt: TGCGCCAGCAGCCACGGCGGGGGGACAGGGGTCGAAAAACTGTTTTTT
cdr3_aa: CASSHGGGTGVEKLFF
v_call: TRBV4-3
clone_size: NA
j_call: TRBJ1-4
d_call: TRBD1

cdr3_nt: TGTGCCAGCAGCTTATTTGGAGCTTTGGATGAGCAGTTCTTC
cdr3_aa: CASSLFGALDEQFF
v_call: TRBV7-2
clone_size: NA
j_call: TRBJ2-1
d_call: NA

cdr3_nt: TGTGCCAGCAGCGTCGGGACAGGGGGCAATGAAAAACTGTTTTTT
cdr3_aa: CASSVGTGGNEKLFF
v_call: TRBV7-9
clone_size: NA
j_call: TRBJ1-4
d_call: TRBD1

cdr3_nt: TGTGCCAGCAGTGAATATCAGGGGGGGGCAGATCAGTACTTC
cdr3_aa: CASSEYQGGADQYF
v_call: TRBV25-1
clone_size: NA
j_call: TRBJ2-7
d_call: NA

cdr3_nt: TGCGCCAGCAGCCTTCCTCGGCACGACCTAAACACTGAAGCTTTCTTT
cdr3_aa: CASSLPRHDLNTEAFF
v_call: TRBV4-1
clone_size: NA
j_call: TRBJ1-1
d_call: NA

cdr3_nt: TGTGCCAGCAGTTTATTCGCCGGGACTAGCGGCTCCTACGAGCAGTACTTC
cdr3_aa: CASSLFAGTSGSYEQYF
v_call: TRBV27
clone_size: once
j_call: TRBJ2-7
d_call: TRBD2

cdr3_nt: TGTGCCAGCAGGCCGCCGGGACCGCAGTTTGAAGAGCAGTACTTC
cdr3_aa: CASRPPGPQFEEQYF
v_call: TRBV6-6
clone_size: NA
j_call: TRBJ2-7
d_call: NA

cdr3_nt: TGCGCCAGCAGCTTGGCCGGTATTTCGGCGCAGTACTTC
cdr3_aa: CASSLAGISAQYF
v_call: TRBV5-1
clone_size: NA
j_call: TRBJ2-7
d_call: NA

cdr3_nt: TGTGCCAGCAGCTTCGGACTAGCGGGAGATGAGACCCAGTACTTC
cdr3_aa: CASSFGLAGDETQYF
v_call: TRBV11-1
clone_size: NA
j_call: TRBJ2-5
d_call: TRBD2